The rows below give T cell receptor beta chains drawn from one sample of a study of T cell responses to AZD1222 COVID-19 vaccine. Clones were read by immunoSEQ multiplex PCR, and TCRdb kept only the in-frame ones, dropping some. The sample shows roughly 100,000 clones, over 85% of them seen only once. The sample here was peripheral blood, taken on day 0 of AZD1222 vaccination. The receptors shown here come from an adult in good health. The CDR3 runs from the conserved cysteine through the conserved F or W. Each record gives: J gene, V gene, clone size, D gene, CDR3 protein, CDR3 DNA. A D gene is named only where the DNA matches it firmly. Size tells how often a clone was seen (once, few, many) or the class of an expanded clone, and some rows leave it out.

j_call: TRBJ1-5; v_call: TRBV15; clone_size: NA; d_call: NA; cdr3_aa: CATSRGRVGQPQHF; cdr3_nt: TGTGCCACCAGCAGAGGAAGGGTCGGGCAGCCCCAGCATTTT
j_call: TRBJ2-7; v_call: TRBV7-9; clone_size: NA; d_call: TRBD1; cdr3_aa: CASSPRGTGAYEQYF; cdr3_nt: TGTGCCAGCAGTCCAAGGGGGACAGGGGCCTACGAGCAGTACTTC
j_call: TRBJ1-5; v_call: TRBV5-5; clone_size: NA; d_call: NA; cdr3_aa: CASSLRADNSNQPQHF; cdr3_nt: TGTGCCAGCAGCTTGCGAGCAGACAATAGCAATCAGCCCCAGCATTTT
j_call: TRBJ2-7; v_call: TRBV4-1; clone_size: NA; d_call: TRBD1; cdr3_aa: CASSQSTGSSYEQYF; cdr3_nt: TGCGCCAGCAGCCAATCGACAGGGAGCTCCTACGAGCAGTACTTC
j_call: TRBJ2-1; v_call: TRBV15; clone_size: NA; d_call: TRBD2; cdr3_aa: CATSTSGRALGEQFF; cdr3_nt: TGTGCCACCAGCACTAGCGGGAGGGCCCTTGGTGAGCAGTTCTTC
j_call: TRBJ1-2; v_call: TRBV6-5; clone_size: NA; d_call: NA; cdr3_aa: CASRIDSSYGYTF; cdr3_nt: TGTGCCAGCAGAATAGACAGCAGCTATGGCTACACCTTC
j_call: TRBJ2-1; v_call: TRBV9; clone_size: NA; d_call: NA; cdr3_aa: CASSSGAYNEQFF; cdr3_nt: TGTGCCAGCAGCTCTGGGGCCTACAATGAGCAGTTCTTC
j_call: TRBJ1-2; v_call: TRBV29-1; clone_size: NA; d_call: NA; cdr3_aa: CSVKSTGAYGYTF; cdr3_nt: TGCAGCGTTAAGTCGACAGGAGCCTATGGCTACACCTTC
j_call: TRBJ1-2; v_call: TRBV11-2; clone_size: NA; d_call: NA; cdr3_aa: CASSSSRNAVTYGYTF; cdr3_nt: TGTGCCAGCAGCTCCTCCCGGAACGCAGTAACCTATGGCTACACCTTC
j_call: TRBJ2-1; v_call: TRBV10-3; clone_size: NA; d_call: TRBD2; cdr3_aa: CAISDGASGKNEQFF; cdr3_nt: TGTGCCATCAGTGATGGGGCTAGCGGGAAGAATGAGCAGTTCTTC
j_call: TRBJ2-1; v_call: TRBV7-2; clone_size: NA; d_call: NA; cdr3_aa: CASTFLAGPGDEQFF; cdr3_nt: TGTGCCAGCACCTTTCTGGCGGGACCGGGGGATGAGCAGTTCTTC
j_call: TRBJ1-6; v_call: TRBV27; clone_size: NA; d_call: TRBD1; cdr3_aa: CASTAGTGASPLHF; cdr3_nt: TGTGCCAGCACCGCCGGGACAGGGGCATCACCCCTCCACTTT
j_call: TRBJ1-1; v_call: TRBV29-1; clone_size: NA; d_call: NA; cdr3_aa: CSVLEEMNTEAFF; cdr3_nt: TGCAGCGTTCTGGAAGAAATGAACACTGAAGCTTTCTTT
j_call: TRBJ2-7; v_call: TRBV3-1/TRBV3-2; clone_size: once; d_call: NA; cdr3_aa: CASSQEGFSEQYF; cdr3_nt: TGTGCCAGCAGCCAAGAGGGGTTTTCCGAGCAGTACTTC
j_call: TRBJ1-6; v_call: TRBV6-5; clone_size: NA; d_call: NA; cdr3_aa: CAGPPGPRFHPLHF; cdr3_nt: TGTGCCGGCCCCCCGGGACCGCGATTCCATCCCCTCCACTTT
j_call: TRBJ1-4; v_call: TRBV7-9; clone_size: NA; d_call: TRBD1; cdr3_aa: CASSSTSGTGDEKLFF; cdr3_nt: TGTGCCAGCAGCTCCACATCCGGGACAGGGGATGAAAAACTGTTTTTT
j_call: TRBJ2-3; v_call: TRBV28; clone_size: once; d_call: TRBD1; cdr3_aa: CASRPRQGYTDTQYF; cdr3_nt: TGTGCCAGCAGGCCCAGACAGGGGTACACAGATACGCAGTATTTT
j_call: TRBJ2-2; v_call: TRBV7-2; clone_size: NA; d_call: NA; cdr3_aa: CASSLGEDTGELFF; cdr3_nt: TGTGCCAGCAGCTTAGGCGAGGACACCGGGGAGCTGTTTTTT
j_call: TRBJ1-3; v_call: TRBV3-1/TRBV3-2; clone_size: once; d_call: NA; cdr3_aa: CASSQVPGLYSSGNTIYF; cdr3_nt: TGTGCCAGCAGCCAAGTCCCCGGCTTGTACAGCTCTGGAAACACCATATATTTT
j_call: TRBJ1-4; v_call: TRBV19; clone_size: NA; d_call: NA; cdr3_aa: CASSSSPYEKLFF; cdr3_nt: TGTGCCAGTAGTTCATCCCCGTATGAAAAACTGTTTTTT
j_call: TRBJ1-6; v_call: TRBV11-2; clone_size: NA; d_call: NA; cdr3_aa: CASSLEGADNSPLHF; cdr3_nt: TGTGCCAGCAGCTTAGAGGGTGCCGATAATTCACCCCTCCACTTT
j_call: TRBJ2-7; v_call: TRBV2; clone_size: NA; d_call: NA; cdr3_aa: CASKGGGFEQYF; cdr3_nt: TGTGCCAGCAAAGGGGGTGGATTCGAGCAGTACTTC